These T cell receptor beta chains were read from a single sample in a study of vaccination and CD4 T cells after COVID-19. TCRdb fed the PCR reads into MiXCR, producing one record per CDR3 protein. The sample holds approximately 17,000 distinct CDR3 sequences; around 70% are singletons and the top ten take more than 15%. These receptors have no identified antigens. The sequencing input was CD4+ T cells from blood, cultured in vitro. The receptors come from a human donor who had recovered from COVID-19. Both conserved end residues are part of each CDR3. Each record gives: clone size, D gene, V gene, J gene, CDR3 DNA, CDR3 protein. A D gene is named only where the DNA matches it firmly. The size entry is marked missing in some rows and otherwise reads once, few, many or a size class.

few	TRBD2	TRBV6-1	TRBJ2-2	TGTGCCAGCAGAATTCGCGGGGGGGACACCGGGGAGCTGTTTTTT	CASRIRGGDTGELFF
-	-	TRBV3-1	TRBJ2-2	TGTGCCAGCAGCCTCGAAACGGGACAGAACACCGGGGAGCTGTTTTTT	CASSLETGQNTGELFF
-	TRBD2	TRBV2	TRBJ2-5	TGTGCCAGCAGTGACGCGACTAGCGAGGGTGAGACCCAGTACTTC	CASSDATSEGETQYF
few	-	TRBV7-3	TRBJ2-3	TGTGCCAGCAGCTTAATGGTACGCGGCCCCGTTGCAGATACGCAGTATTTT	CASSLMVRGPVADTQYF
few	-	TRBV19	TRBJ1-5	TGTGCCAGTAGTCGGGGACAAGGGAGACCTAGCAATCAGCCCCAGCATTTT	CASSRGQGRPSNQPQHF
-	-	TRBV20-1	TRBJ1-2	TGCAGTGCTAGACAGGGCTCGGACTATGGCTACACCTTC	CSARQGSDYGYTF
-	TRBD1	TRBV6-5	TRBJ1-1	TGTGCCAGCAGTTACGGGGACAGAGGGAACACTGAAGCTTTCTTT	CASSYGDRGNTEAFF
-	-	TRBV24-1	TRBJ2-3	TGTGCCACCAGTGACCCGACCAGAACTAGCACAGATACGCAGTATTTT	CATSDPTRTSTDTQYF
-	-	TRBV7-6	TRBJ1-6	TGTGCCAGCAGCTTTCAGGGTGGGGATTCACCCCTCCACTTT	CASSFQGGDSPLHF
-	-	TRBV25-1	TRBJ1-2	TGTGCCAGCAGTGATATACAGGGTGTCTATGGCTACACCTTC	CASSDIQGVYGYTF
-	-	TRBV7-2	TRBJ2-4	TGTGCCAGCAGCTTAGGACAAGATGCAAACATTCAGTACTTC	CASSLGQDANIQYF
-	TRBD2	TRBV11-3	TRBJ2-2	TGTGCCAGCAGCAAAGACAGACTAGCGGGAGTTGCCGGGGAGCTGTTTTTT	CASSKDRLAGVAGELFF
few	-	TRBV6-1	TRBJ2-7	TGTGCCAGCAGTGAAGGGGAAGCACAGAGGATCATATACGAGCAGTACTTC	CASSEGEAQRIIYEQYF
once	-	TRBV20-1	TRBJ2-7	TGCAGTGCTCGAAAACAGGGCGGCGAGCAGTACTTC	CSARKQGGEQYF
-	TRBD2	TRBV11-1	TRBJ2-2	TGTGCCAGCAGCTCCCGACTAGCGGGAGGCCCGAACACCGGGGAGCTGTTTTTT	CASSSRLAGGPNTGELFF
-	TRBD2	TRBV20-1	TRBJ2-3	TGCAGTGCTAGAGATCTGCGAGGACTAGCGGGAGGGTGGGATACGCAGTATTTT	CSARDLRGLAGGWDTQYF
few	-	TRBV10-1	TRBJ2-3	TGCGCCAGCAGTGAGTCTCGAGGGGAAGATACGCAGTATTTT	CASSESRGEDTQYF
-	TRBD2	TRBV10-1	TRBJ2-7	TGCGCCAGCAGTCCCGGGACTAGCGGGATCAGCGAGCAGTACTTC	CASSPGTSGISEQYF
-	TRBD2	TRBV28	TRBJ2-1	TGTGCCAGCAGTTTATGGGGACTAGCGGCCAACCCCAATGAGCAGTTCTTC	CASSLWGLAANPNEQFF
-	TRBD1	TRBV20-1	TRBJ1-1	TGCAGTGCTAGAGACGGACAGGGGGTTAGCACTGAAGCTTTCTTT	CSARDGQGVSTEAFF
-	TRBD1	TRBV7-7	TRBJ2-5	TGTGCTAGCAGCTTAGGAAGTGGGACAGGGAGTCGGGGACAAGAGACCCAGTACTTC	CASSLGSGTGSRGQETQYF
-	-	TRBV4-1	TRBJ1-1	TGCGCCAGCAGCCAAAGCGCCGGGGACGGCGGCTACAATCAAGCTTTCTTT	CASSQSAGDGGYNQAFF
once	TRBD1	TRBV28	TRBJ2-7	TGTGCCAGCAGGACCCCAGGGGGCGGGGAGCAGTACTTC	CASRTPGGGEQYF
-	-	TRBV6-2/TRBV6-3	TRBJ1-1	TGTGCCAGCAGTGGGTACACTGAAGCTTTCTTT	CASSGYTEAFF
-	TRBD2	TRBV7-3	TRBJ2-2	TGTGCCAGCAGCTTATGGGCGACTAGCAATTTGCCCGGGGAGCTGTTTTTT	CASSLWATSNLPGELFF
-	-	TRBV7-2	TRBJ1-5	TGTGCCAGCAGCTTAGGACAGAGCAATCAGCCCCAGCATTTT	CASSLGQSNQPQHF
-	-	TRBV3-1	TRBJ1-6	TGTGCCAGCAGCCAAGATCTGAGGGGGACGCGCCTCCACTTT	CASSQDLRGTRLHF
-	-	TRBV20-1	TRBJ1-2	TGCAGTGCTAGAGGGGCATATACAGGGTCGAGAGGCTACACCTTC	CSARGAYTGSRGYTF
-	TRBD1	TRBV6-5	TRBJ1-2	TGTGCCAGCAGTTATGATGGACAGGGGATTGGCTACACCTTC	CASSYDGQGIGYTF
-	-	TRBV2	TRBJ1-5	TGTGCCAGCACCACAGGGTATGGGCAGCCCCAGCATTTT	CASTTGYGQPQHF
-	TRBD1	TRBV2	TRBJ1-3	TGTGCCAGCAGGGACAGGGAGGTCTCTGGAAACACCATATATTTT	CASRDREVSGNTIYF
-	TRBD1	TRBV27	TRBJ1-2	TGTGCCAGCAGTTCACTTCAGGGGGTCTATTATGGCTACACCTTC	CASSSLQGVYYGYTF
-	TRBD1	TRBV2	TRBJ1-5	TGTGCCAGCAGTGACAAGACAGGGGATGGCAATCAGCCCCAGCATTTT	CASSDKTGDGNQPQHF
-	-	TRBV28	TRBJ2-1	TGTGCCAGCAGTTTAACAGCAAGCCCCCCGAATGAGCAGTTCTTC	CASSLTASPPNEQFF
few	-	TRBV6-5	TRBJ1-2	TGTGCCAGCAGTTCCGGAGACTATGGCTACACCTTC	CASSSGDYGYTF
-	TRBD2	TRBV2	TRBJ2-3	TGTGCCAGCAGTTTATCCCGGGGGGGGAGCACAGATACGCAGTATTTT	CASSLSRGGSTDTQYF
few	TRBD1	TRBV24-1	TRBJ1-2	TGTGCCACCAGTCGGGACAGCAAGGGTGGCTACACCTTC	CATSRDSKGGYTF
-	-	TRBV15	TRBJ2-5	TGTGCCACCAGCAGAGACCCCTCTTGGGAGGAGACCCAGTACTTC	CATSRDPSWEETQYF
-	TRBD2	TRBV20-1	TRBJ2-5	TGCAGTGCTGCTAGCGGGGCAATCCAAGAGACCCAGTACTTC	CSAASGAIQETQYF
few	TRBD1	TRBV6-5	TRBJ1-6	TGTGCCAGCAGTTCGGACAGTCTTTCAGGGGGTTCACCCCTCCACTTT	CASSSDSLSGGSPLHF
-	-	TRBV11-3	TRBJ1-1	TGTGCCAGCAGCTTAATTGTGTTGGGGGGCTTGGTCACTGAAGCTTTCTTT	CASSLIVLGGLVTEAFF
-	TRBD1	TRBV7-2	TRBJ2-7	TGTGCCAGCAGCTTAGTGTTTGGTGGTGGGACAGGGTGGTACGAGCAGTACTTC	CASSLVFGGGTGWYEQYF
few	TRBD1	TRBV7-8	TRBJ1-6	TGTGCCAGCAGCTTCAGGACAGGGAGCTCACCCCTCCACTTT	CASSFRTGSSPLHF
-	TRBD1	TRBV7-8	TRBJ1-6	TGTGCCAGCAGCCCCGGGACAGGGACTTCACCCCTCCACTTT	CASSPGTGTSPLHF
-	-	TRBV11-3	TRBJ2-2	TGTGCCAGCAGCTTAGGGGCAGGGAACACCGGGGAGCTGTTTTTT	CASSLGAGNTGELFF
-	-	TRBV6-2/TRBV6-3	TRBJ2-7	TGTGCCGCAAGCAGGGAAGGCGAGCAGTACTTC	CAASREGEQYF
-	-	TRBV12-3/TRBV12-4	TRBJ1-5	TGTGCCAGCAGTTTCCCCCCCATCGATGAACCCCAGCATTTT	CASSFPPIDEPQHF
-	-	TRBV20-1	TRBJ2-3	TGCAGTGCTAGAGATCCAAAACGGGAGTTCCCCCTTAGCACAGATACGCAGTATTTT	CSARDPKREFPLSTDTQYF
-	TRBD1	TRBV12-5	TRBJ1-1	TGTGCTAGTGGTTTGGTGACAGGGGTACAGGGGACTGAAGCTTTCTTT	CASGLVTGVQGTEAFF